The entry that follows covers one T cell receptor beta chain sequence. Its antigen is still unknown. This sample is part of a study of cytomegalovirus exposure and HLA in healthy donors. Study-level points and caveats: Prior analysis indicated that the majority of TCR beta V segments exhibited productivity approximately 87% or approximately 30% of the time. Sequencing depth roughly uniform across donors was assumed in presence/absence analyses. Both high specificity and high sensitivity reportedly marked the classifier's diagnosis of cytomegalovirus status.

The study ran its PCR with 60 Vbeta and 13 Jbeta primers. TCRdb's table, derived via immunoSEQ multiplex PCR, lists solely in-frame clones and lacks some. This sample has roughly 55,000 clones; 65% to 85% occur once, and the top ten carry around 2.6%. V gave up 5 bases and J gave up 2 bases; unmatched junction bases: 6. CDR1 and CDR2 from the germline V gene are SEHNR and FQNEAQ (reference sequence). The CDR3 runs to 15 residues. This TCR was recovered from a female donor in good health and CMV-seronegative. Sample: PBMCs. The chain joins TRBV7-9 to TRBJ2-3; 8 bases line up with TRBD2. CDR3 loop: CASSPREAITDTQYF. The CDR3 DNA reads as TGTGCCAGCAGCCCGCGGGAGGCCATCACAGATACGCAGTATTTT.